This T cell receptor (beta chain) originates from a study of blood T cell repertoires in COVID-19. About the study: T cells, B-cell-depleted T cells, or PBMCs supplied cDNA or gDNA.

Profiled with immunoSEQ multiplex PCR; TCRdb holds only in-frame clones, not every one. The sample gives fewer than 200,000 clones, around 72% of which show up once; about 3% is in the top ten. The CDR3 is made up of 17 amino acids. Trimming took 3 bases from V and 2 from J; bases not matched to a gene: 10. In germline, CDR1 is LNHDA, CDR2 SQIVND (reference sequence). The TCR sequence derives from a woman aged 80 or over with acute or convalescent COVID-19. Material for sequencing was peripheral blood. V and J are TRBV19 and TRBJ2-5; the match to TRBD1 covers 9 bases. CDR3 in amino acids: CASSILPRDRVQETQYF. CDR3 coding DNA: TGTGCCAGTAGTATTTTACCCCGGGACAGGGTTCAAGAGACCCAGTACTTC.